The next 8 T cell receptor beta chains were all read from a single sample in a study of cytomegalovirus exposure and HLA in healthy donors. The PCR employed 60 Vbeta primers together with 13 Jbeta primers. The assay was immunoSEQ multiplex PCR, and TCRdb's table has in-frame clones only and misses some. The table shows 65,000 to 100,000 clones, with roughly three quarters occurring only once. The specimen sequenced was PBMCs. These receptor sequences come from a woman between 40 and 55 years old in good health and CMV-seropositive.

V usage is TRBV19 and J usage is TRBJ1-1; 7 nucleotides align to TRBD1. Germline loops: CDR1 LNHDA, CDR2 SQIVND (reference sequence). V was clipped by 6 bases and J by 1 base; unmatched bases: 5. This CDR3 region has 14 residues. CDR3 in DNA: TGTGCCAGTAGCGCCGCAGGGGGGAACACTGAAGCTTTCTTT. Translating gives CASSAAGGNTEAFF.

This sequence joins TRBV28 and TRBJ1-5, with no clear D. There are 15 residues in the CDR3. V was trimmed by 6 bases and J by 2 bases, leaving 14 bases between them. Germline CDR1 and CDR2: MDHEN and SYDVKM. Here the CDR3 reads CASRDPSYGNQPQHF. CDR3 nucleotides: TGTGCCAGCAGAGACCCTAGTTACGGCAATCAGCCCCAGCATTTT.

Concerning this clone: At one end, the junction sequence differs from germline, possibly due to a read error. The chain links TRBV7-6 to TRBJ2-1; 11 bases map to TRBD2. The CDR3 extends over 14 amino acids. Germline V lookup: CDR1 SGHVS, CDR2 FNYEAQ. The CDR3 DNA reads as TGTGCCAGCAGCCTAGCGGGGGGCTACAATGAGCAGTTCTTC. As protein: CASSLAGGYNEQFF.

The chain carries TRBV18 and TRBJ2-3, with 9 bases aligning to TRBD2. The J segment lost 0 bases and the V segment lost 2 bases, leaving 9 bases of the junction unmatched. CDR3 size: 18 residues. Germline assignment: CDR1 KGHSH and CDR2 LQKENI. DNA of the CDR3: TGTGCCAGCTCACCATTAATTAGCGGGGGCACTAGCACAGATACGCAGTATTTT. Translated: CASSPLISGGTSTDTQYF.

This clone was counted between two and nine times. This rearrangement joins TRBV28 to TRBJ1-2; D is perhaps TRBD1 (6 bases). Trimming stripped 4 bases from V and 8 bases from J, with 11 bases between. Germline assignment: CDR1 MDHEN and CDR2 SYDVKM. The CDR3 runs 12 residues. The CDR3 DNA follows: TGTGCCAGCAGTTCTGGGGGCTTAGGCTACACCTTC. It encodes CASSSGGLGYTF.

This CDR3 reads CASSLGPAYNEQFF. CDR3 sequence (DNA): TGTGCCAGCAGTTTGGGCCCCGCCTACAATGAGCAGTTCTTC. The chain links TRBV28 to TRBJ2-1, with D uncertain. Germline lookup yields CDR1 MDHEN and CDR2 SYDVKM. V dropped 3 bases and J dropped 2 bases, with 8 bases sitting between them. The CDR3 has 14 amino acids.

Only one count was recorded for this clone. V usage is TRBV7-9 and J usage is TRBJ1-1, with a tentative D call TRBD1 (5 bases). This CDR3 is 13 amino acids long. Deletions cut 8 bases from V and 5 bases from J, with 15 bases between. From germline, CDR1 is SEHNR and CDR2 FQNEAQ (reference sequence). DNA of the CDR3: TGTGCCAGCCACTTGGGGGGGGGAACTGAAGCTTTCTTT. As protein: CASHLGGGTEAFF.

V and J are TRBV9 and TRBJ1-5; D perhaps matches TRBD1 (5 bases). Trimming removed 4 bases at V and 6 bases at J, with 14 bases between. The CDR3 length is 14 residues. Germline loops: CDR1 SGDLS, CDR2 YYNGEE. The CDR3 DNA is TGTGCCAGCAGCCCTGGGGACTCGGGTCAGCCCCAGCATTTT. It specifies CASSPGDSGQPQHF.